The clone carrying this TCR beta chain appeared a few times. Its target is not known. Germline is not matched at one junction end, which may reflect a read error. The data originate from a study of T-cell reconstitution after alpha-beta-depleted transplantation in children. For TCRbeta, the library was prepared with unique molecular identifiers. TCRdb itself ran the PCR reads through MiXCR, one entry per CDR3 protein. The table shows about 440,000 distinct CDR3 sequences, with 43% occurring only once. The CDR3 runs 14 residues. Germline V gene data show CDR1 as MNHEY and CDR2 as SVGAGI. Overall study findings and caveats: A year post-transplant, T-cell counts and diversity derived mostly from newly produced T cells. Expanded graft clones numbering several hundred reportedly gave rise to alpha-beta T cells about two months after transplant.

Sequences were derived from PBMCs, sampled before TCRalphabeta/CD19-depleted stem cell transplant. The chain uses TRBV6-5 and TRBJ1-1; the D is unclear. The source is a girl aged 2 to 9 with aplastic anemia, due to receive a stem cell transplant. CDR3 protein: CASSRGGLNTEAFF. The CDR3 coding sequence is TGTGCCAGCAGTCGGGGAGGTTTGAACACCGAAGCTTTCTTT.